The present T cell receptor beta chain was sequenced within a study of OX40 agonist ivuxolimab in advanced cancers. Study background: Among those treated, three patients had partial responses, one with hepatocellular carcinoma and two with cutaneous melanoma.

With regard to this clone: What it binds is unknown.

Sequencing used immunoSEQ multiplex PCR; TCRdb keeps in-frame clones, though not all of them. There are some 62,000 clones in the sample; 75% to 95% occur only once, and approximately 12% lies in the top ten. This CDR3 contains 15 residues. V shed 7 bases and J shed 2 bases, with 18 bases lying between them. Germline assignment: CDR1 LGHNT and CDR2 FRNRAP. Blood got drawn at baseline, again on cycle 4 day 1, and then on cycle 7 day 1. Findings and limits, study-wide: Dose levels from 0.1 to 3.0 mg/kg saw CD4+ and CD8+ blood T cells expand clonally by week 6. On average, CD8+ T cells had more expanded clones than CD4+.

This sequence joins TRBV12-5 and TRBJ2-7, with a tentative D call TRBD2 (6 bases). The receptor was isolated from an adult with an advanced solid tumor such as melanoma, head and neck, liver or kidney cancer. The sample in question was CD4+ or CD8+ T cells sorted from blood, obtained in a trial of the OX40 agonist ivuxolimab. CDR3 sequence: CASAMGGAPAYEQYF. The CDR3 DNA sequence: TGTGCTAGTGCCATGGGGGGAGCTCCCGCCTACGAGCAGTACTTC.